This T cell receptor (beta chain) was sequenced for a study of OX40 agonist ivuxolimab in advanced cancers. About the study: All patients had ivuxolimab intravenously every 2 weeks at 0.01 to 10 mg/kg. Participants averaged 60 years of age (range roughly 23 to 85) and were 75% to 90% male. Overall study results and limits: Partial responders receiving 0.1-3.0 mg/kg showed among the lowest clonal expansion. Doses of 0.1 to 3.0 mg/kg were accompanied by clonal expansion of CD4+ and CD8+ blood T cells by week 6.

In germline, CDR1 is SGDLS, CDR2 YYNGEE. This CDR3 region has 15 residues. Trimming took off 3 bases at V and 5 bases at J, with 16 bases between the two ends. The count of this clone is one. The antigen is not known. Profiled with immunoSEQ multiplex PCR; TCRdb holds only in-frame clones, not every one. The sample records about 7,000 clones, about 70% being singletons. The receptor was isolated from an adult with an advanced solid tumor such as melanoma, head and neck, liver or kidney cancer. This material consisted of CD4+ or CD8+ T cells sorted from blood, taken in a trial of the OX40 agonist ivuxolimab. The genes are TRBV9 and TRBJ2-3; D call uncertain. Written as DNA, the CDR3 is TGTGCCAGCAGCGGCTCTTCCCCCCTTTTAGATACGCAGTATTTT. Protein: CASSGSSPLLDTQYF.